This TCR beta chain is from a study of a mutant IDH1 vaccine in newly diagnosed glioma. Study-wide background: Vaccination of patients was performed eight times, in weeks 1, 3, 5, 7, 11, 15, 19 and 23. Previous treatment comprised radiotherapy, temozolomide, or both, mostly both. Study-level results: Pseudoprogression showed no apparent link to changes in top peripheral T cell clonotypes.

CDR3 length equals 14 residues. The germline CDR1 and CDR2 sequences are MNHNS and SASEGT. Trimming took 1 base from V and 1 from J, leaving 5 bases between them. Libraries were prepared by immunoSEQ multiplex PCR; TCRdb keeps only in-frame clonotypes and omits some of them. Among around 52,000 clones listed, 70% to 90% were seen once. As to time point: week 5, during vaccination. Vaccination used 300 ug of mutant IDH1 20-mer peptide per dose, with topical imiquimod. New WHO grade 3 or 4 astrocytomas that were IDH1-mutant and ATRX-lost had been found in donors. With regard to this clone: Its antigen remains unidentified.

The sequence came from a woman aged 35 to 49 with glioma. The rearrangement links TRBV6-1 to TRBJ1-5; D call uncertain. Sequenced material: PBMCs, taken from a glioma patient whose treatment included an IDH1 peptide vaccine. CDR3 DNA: TGTGCCAGCAGTGAAGAAATAAGCAATCAGCCCCAGCATTTT. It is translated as CASSEEISNQPQHF.